The clone carrying this T cell receptor beta chain has a count of ten or more. Its antigen remains unknown. The data belong to a study of T-cell reconstitution after alpha-beta-depleted transplantation in children. Points from the study as a whole: The study reportedly traced alpha-beta T cells about two months after transplant to several hundred expanded graft clones.

Construction of the TCRbeta library involved unique molecular identifiers. TCRdb used MiXCR to reprocess the PCR reads, holding one entry per CDR3 protein. The sample lists more than 500,000 distinct CDR3 sequences, more than 9.5% occurring once. Germline V gene sequence: CDR1 MDHEN, CDR2 SYDVKM. Trimming removed 7 bases from V and 3 bases from J, with 13 bases in between. This CDR3 is 15 amino acids long. V usage is TRBV28 and J usage is TRBJ1-6; D gene ambiguous. Sequenced here: PBMCs, mostly from graft donor cells, sampled 180 days after TCRalphabeta/CD19-depleted stem cell transplant. This TCR was recovered from a female patient aged 2-15 years who had a stem cell transplant for aplastic anemia, so the T cells may come from the graft donor. CDR3 in amino acids: CASTRTVVYNSPLHF. The CDR3 region has the DNA TGTGCCAGCACCCGGACGGTCGTCTATAATTCACCCCTCCACTTT.